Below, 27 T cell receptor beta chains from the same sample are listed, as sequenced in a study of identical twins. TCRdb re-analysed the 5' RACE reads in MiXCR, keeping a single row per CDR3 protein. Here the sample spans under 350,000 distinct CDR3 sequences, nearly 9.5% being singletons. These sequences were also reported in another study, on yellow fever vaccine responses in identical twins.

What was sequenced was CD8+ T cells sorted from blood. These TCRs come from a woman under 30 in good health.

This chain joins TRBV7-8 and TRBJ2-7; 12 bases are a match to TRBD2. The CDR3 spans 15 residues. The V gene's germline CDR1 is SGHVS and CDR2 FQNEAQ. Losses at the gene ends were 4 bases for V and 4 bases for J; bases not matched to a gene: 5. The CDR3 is CASSSVLAGGYEQYF. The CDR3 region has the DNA TGTGCCAGCAGCTCGGTACTAGCGGGAGGATACGAGCAGTACTTC.

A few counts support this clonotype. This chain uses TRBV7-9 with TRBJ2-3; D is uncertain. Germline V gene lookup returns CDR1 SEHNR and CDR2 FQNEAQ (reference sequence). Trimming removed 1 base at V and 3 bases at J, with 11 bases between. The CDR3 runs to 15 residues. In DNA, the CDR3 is TGTGCCAGCAGCTTAGGCAGGTTGAAGACAGATACGCAGTATTTT. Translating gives CASSLGRLKTDTQYF.

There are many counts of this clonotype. CDR3 nucleotides: TGTGCCAGCAGTCCGACAGGTTTCTACGAGCAGTACTTC. As protein: CASSPTGFYEQYF. V usage is TRBV28 and J usage is TRBJ2-7; maybe TRBD1 (6 bases). Germline-derived CDR1 and CDR2 are MDHEN and SYDVKM. The CDR3 is 13 residues long. V was cut by 5 bases and J by 3 bases, with 11 bases left in between.

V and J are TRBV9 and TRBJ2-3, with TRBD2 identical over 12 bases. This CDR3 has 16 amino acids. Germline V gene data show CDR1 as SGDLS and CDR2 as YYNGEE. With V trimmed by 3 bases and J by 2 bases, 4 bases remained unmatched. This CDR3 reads CASSATSGGTTDTQYF. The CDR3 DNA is TGTGCCAGCAGCGCCACTAGCGGGGGGACCACAGATACGCAGTATTTT.

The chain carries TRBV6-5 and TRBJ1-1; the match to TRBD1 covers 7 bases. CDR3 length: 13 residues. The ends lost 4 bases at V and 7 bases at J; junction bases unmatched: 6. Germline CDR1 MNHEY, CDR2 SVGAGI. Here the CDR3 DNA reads TGTGCCAGCAGTTGGCGACAGGGTGATGAAGCTTTCTTT. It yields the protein CASSWRQGDEAFF.

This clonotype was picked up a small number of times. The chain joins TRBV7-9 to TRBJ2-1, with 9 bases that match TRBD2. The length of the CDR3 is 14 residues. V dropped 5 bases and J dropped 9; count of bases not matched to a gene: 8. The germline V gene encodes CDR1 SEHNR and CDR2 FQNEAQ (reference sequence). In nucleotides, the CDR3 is TGTGCCAGCAGCCCCCTCGCGGGGGGGGGTGAGCAGTTCTTC. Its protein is CASSPLAGGGEQFF.

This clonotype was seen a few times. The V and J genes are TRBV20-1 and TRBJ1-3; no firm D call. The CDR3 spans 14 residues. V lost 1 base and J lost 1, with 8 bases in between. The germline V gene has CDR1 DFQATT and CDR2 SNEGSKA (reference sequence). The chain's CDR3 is CSARVGVSGNTIYF. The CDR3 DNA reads TGCAGTGCTAGAGTTGGGGTTTCTGGAAACACCATATATTTT.

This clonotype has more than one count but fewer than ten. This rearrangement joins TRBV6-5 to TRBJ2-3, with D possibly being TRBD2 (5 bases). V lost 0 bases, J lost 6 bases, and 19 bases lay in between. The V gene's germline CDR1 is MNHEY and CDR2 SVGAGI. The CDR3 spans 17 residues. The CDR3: CASSYSSSLLSADTQYF. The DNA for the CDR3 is TGTGCCAGCAGTTACTCGTCTAGCCTATTAAGTGCGGATACGCAGTATTTT.

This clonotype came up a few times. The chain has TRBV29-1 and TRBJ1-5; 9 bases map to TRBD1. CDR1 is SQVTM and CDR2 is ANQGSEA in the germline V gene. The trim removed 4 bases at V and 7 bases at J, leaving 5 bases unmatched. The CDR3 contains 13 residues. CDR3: CSVAGGTGQPQHF. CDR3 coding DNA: TGCAGCGTTGCAGGGGGGACAGGGCAGCCCCAGCATTTT.

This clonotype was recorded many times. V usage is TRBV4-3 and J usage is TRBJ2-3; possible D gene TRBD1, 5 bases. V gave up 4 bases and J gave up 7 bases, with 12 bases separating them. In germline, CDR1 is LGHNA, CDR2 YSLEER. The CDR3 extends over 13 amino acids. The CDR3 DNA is TGCGCCAGCAGCCCTGACAGTACCAATACGCAGTATTTT. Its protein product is CASSPDSTNTQYF.

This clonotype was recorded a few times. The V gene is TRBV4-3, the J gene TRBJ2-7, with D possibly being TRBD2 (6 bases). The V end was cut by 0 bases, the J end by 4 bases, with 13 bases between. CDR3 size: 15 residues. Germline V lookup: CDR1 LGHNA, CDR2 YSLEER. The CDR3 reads CASSQDPGSPYEQYF. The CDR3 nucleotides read TGCGCCAGCAGCCAAGATCCCGGGAGTCCATACGAGCAGTACTTC.

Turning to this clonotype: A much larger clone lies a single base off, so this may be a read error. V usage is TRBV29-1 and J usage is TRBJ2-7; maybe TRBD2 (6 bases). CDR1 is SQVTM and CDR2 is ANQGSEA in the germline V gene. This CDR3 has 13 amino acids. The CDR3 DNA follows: TGCAGCGGGGGGGAGGTCCTATTGGGCGAGCAGCACTTC. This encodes CSGGEVLLGEQHF.

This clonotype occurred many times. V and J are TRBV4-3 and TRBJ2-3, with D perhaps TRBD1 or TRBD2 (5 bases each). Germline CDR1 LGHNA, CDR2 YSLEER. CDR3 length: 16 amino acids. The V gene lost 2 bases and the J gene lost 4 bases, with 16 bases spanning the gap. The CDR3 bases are TGCGCCAGCAGCCAATCCGGGACCTCGGGCCCAGATACGCAGTATTTT. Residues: CASSQSGTSGPDTQYF.

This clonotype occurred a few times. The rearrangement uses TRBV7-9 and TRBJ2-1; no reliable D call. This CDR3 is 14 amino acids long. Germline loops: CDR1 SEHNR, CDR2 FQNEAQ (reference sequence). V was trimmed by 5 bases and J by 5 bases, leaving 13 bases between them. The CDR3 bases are TGTGCCAGCAGCCCATACACGGTTAACAATGAGCAGTTCTTC. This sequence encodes CASSPYTVNNEQFF. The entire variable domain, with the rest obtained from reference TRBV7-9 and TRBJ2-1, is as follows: DTGVSQNPRHKITKRGQNVTFRCDPISEHNRLYWYRQTLGQGPEFLTYFQNEAQLEKSRLLSDRFSAERPKGSFSTLEIQRTEQGDSAMYLCASSPYTVNNEQFFGPGTRLTVL.

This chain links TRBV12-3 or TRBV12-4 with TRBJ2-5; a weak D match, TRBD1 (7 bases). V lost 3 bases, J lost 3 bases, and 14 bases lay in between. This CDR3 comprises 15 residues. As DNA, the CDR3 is TGTGCCAGCAGTTTCGTAGGCAGGGGGGAAGAGACCCAGTACTTC. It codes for CASSFVGRGEETQYF.

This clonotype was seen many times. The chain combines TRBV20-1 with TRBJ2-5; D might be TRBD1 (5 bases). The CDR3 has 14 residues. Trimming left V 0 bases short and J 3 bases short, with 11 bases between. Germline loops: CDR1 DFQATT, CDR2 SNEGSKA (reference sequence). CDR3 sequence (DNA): TGCAGTGCTAGAGATTTGCAGGGTAAAGAGACCCAGTACTTC. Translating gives CSARDLQGKETQYF.

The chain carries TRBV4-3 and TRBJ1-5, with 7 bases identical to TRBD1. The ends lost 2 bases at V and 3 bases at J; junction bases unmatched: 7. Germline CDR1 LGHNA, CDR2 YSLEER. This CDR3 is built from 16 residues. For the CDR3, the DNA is TGCGCCAGCAGCCAATCCAGGGGGGCCTACAATCAGCCCCAGCATTTT. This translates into CASSQSRGAYNQPQHF.

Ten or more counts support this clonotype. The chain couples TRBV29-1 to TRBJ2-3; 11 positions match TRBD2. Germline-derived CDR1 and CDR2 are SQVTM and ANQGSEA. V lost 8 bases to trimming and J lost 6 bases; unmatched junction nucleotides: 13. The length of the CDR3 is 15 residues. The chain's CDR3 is CSTWRGTSGGDTQYF. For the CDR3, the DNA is TGCAGCACCTGGAGGGGGACTAGCGGTGGGGATACGCAGTATTTT.

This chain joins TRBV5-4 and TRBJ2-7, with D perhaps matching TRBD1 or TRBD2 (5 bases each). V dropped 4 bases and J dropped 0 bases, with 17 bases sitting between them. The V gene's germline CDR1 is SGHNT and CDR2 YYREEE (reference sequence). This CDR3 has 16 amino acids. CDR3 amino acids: CASSGGVQSSSYEQYF. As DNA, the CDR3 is TGTGCCAGCAGCGGGGGAGTCCAGTCGAGCTCCTACGAGCAGTACTTC.

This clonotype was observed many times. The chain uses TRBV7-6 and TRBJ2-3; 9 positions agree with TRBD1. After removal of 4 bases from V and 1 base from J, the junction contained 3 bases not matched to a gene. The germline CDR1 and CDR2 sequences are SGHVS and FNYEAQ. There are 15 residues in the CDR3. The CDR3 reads CASSYRGRGTDTQYF. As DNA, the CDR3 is TGTGCCAGCAGCTACAGGGGGCGCGGCACAGATACGCAGTATTTT.

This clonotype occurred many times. This CDR3 reads CASSQLAGVAYEQYF. DNA for the CDR3: TGCGCCAGCAGTCAACTAGCGGGAGTCGCCTACGAGCAGTACTTC. This chain joins TRBV4-1 and TRBJ2-7; TRBD2 matches 11 bases. From germline, CDR1 is MGHRA and CDR2 YSYEKL. Trimming at V came to 6 bases and at J to 2 bases, leaving 6 bases not matched to a gene. This CDR3 has 15 amino acids.

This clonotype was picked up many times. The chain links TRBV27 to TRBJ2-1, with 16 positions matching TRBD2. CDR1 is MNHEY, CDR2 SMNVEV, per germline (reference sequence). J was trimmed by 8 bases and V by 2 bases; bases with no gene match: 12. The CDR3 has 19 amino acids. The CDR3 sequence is CASSLLPGLAGGGLDEQFF. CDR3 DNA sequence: TGTGCCAGCAGTTTACTCCCGGGACTAGCGGGAGGGGGGCTCGATGAGCAGTTCTTC.

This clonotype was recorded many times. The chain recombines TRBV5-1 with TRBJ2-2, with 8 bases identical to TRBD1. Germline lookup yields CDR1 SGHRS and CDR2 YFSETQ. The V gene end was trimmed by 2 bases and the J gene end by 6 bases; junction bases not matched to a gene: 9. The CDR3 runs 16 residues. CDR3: CASSFRTGYDSGELFF. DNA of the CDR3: TGCGCCAGCAGCTTCCGGACAGGGTATGATTCCGGGGAGCTGTTTTTT.

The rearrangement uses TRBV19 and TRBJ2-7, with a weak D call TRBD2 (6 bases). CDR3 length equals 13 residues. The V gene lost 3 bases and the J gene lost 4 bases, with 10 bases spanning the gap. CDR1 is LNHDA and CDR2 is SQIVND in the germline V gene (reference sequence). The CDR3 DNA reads TGTGCCAGTAGTATCGGCGGGGCTTACGAGCAGTACTTC. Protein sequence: CASSIGGAYEQYF.

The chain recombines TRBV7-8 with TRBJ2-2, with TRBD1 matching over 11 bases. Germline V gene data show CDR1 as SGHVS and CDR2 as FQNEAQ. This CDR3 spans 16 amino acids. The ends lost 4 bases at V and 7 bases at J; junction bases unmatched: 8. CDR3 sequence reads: CASSSWTGGLVGELFF. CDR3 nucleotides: TGTGCCAGCAGCTCCTGGACAGGGGGCTTGGTCGGGGAGCTGTTTTTT. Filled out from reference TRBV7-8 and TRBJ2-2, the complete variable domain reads GAGVSQSPRYKVAKRGQDVALRCDPISGHVSLFWYQQALGQGPEFLTYFQNEAQLDKSGLPSDRFFAERPEGSVSTLKIQRTQQEDSAVYLCASSSWTGGLVGELFFGEGSRLTVL.

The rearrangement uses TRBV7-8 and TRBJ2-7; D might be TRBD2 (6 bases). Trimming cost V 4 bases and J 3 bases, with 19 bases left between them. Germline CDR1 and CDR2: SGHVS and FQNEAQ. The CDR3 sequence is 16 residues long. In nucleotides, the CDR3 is TGTGCCAGCAGCTCCAGTAGCGGTCTTCGCCTCTACGAGCAGTACTTC. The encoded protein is CASSSSSGLRLYEQYF.

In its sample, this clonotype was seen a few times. CDR3 nucleotide sequence: TGTGCCACCACCCCATGGGGGGGCCTGACTAGCACAGATACGCAGTATTTT. It translates to CATTPWGGLTSTDTQYF. The chain combines TRBV15 with TRBJ2-3, with a weak D call TRBD2 (7 bases). CDR3 size: 17 residues. The germline V and J ends were trimmed by 7 bases and 0 bases, with 20 bases remaining between them. CDR1 is LNHNV and CDR2 is YYDKDF in the germline V gene (reference sequence).